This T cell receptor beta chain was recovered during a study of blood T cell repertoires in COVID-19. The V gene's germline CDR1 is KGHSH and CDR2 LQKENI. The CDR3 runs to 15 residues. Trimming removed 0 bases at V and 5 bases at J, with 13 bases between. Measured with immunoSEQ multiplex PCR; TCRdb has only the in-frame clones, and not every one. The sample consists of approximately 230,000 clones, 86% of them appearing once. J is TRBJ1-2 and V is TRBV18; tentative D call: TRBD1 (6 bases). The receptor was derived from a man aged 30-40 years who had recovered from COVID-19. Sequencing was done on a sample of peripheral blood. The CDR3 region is CASSPPAGEGYGYTF. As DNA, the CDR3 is TGTGCCAGCTCACCACCCGCAGGGGAGGGTTATGGCTACACCTTC. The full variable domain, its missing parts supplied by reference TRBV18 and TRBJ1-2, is NAGVMQNPRHLVRRRGQEARLRCSPMKGHSHVYWYRQLPEEGLKFMVYLQKENIIDESGMPKERFSAEFPKEGPSILRIQQVVRGDSAAYFCASSPPAGEGYGYTFGSGTRLTVV.